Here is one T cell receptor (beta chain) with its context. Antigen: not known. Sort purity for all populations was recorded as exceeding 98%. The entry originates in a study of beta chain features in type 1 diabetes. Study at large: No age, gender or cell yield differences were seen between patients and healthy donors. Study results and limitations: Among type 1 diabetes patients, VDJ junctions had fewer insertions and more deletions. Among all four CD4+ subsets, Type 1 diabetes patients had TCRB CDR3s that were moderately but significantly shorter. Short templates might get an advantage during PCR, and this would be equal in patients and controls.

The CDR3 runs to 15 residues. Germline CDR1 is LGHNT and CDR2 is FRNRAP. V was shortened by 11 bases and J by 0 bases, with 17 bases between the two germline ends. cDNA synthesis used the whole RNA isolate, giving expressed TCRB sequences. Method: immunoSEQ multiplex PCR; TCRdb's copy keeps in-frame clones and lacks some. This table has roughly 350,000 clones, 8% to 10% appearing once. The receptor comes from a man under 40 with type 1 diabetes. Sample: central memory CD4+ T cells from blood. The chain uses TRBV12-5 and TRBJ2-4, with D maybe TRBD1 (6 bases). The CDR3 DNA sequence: TGTGCTGGGACAAGAGAGCGGATAGCCAAAAACATTCAGTACTTC. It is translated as CAGTRERIAKNIQYF.